This T cell receptor beta chain comes out of a study of shared clonotypes between healthy human individuals. Study as a whole: For every donor, three CD4 naive, three CD4 memory, two CD8 naive and one CD8 memory plates were used.

Study-wide points: Rarefaction showed sorted-subset sequencing was incomplete despite large depth.

With respect to this clone: Its antigen is undetermined.

DNA at about 210 ng, 25,000 to 35,000 T cell genomes, went into sorted-subset replicate PCRs. Sequencing was performed with immunoSEQ multiplex PCR; in TCRdb, only in-frame clones are kept and a portion is missing. The sample lists over a million clones; around 95% were seen once. Germline V CDR1 and CDR2: MDHEN, SYDVKM. V trimming: 6 bases; J trimming: 4 bases; junction bases outside the gene matches: 8. The CDR3 spans 14 residues. The receptor's source is a man aged 25 to 40 in good health. The chain recombines TRBV28 with TRBJ1-1; 7 nucleotides match TRBD1. Input material: naive CD4+ T cells sorted from blood. Regarding subset: CD45RA+ positively selected. This chain's CDR3 is CASRPGQDPTEAFF. CDR3 in DNA: TGTGCCAGCAGACCAGGACAGGATCCCACTGAAGCTTTCTTT.